The sequence of this TCR beta chain was determined in a study of control samples from healthy donors and cancer patients. Libraries were prepared by immunoSEQ multiplex PCR; TCRdb keeps only in-frame clonotypes and omits some of them. Among 70,000 to 80,000 clones listed, about nine tenths were seen once. The CDR3 contains 16 residues. In germline, CDR1 is SGHNT, CDR2 YYREEE (reference sequence). V gave up 4 bases and J gave up 2 bases, with 17 bases separating them. The chain has TRBV5-4 and TRBJ2-3; a weak D match, TRBD1 (8 bases). The specimen sequenced was PBMCs. This sequence was found in a woman aged 50 to 60 with colorectal cancer. The CDR3 sequence is CASSRLTGGVTDTQYF. The CDR3 nucleotides read TGTGCCAGCAGCAGACTAACAGGGGGGGTCACAGATACGCAGTATTTT.